Each of the 23 T cell receptor beta chains below was sequenced from the same sample in a study of shared clonotypes between healthy human individuals. Here immunoSEQ multiplex PCR was the method, and the copy in TCRdb shows in-frame clones only, minus some. The table records approximately 2,200,000 clones, around 93% of them present only once. CD45RO-negative, CCR7-positively selected cells formed the naive CD8 fraction, excluding terminally differentiated effector memory CD45RA+ cells. Sequences were obtained from naive CD8+ T cells from PBMCs. Receptors originate from a man aged 18 to 29 in good health. Some clones in this sample may be carry-over from other donors' samples.

V usage is TRBV19 and J usage is TRBJ1-2; D unclear. Trimming removed 1 base from V and 1 base from J, with 7 bases in between. This CDR3 has 14 amino acids. Germline CDR1 and CDR2: LNHDA and SQIVND (reference sequence). As DNA, the CDR3 is TGTGCCAGTAGTATAGCAGACTTTAACTATGGCTACACCTTC. This codes for CASSIADFNYGYTF.

This clone has only one observation. The chain recombines TRBV28 with TRBJ2-7; 9 nucleotides line up with TRBD1. Trimming removed 0 bases from V and 6 bases from J; junction bases left unmatched: 3. CDR1 is MDHEN and CDR2 is SYDVKM in the germline V gene. This CDR3 has 14 residues. The CDR3 sequence is CASSLWDRGIEQYF. CDR3 in DNA: TGTGCCAGCAGTTTATGGGACAGGGGTATCGAGCAGTACTTC.

The chain is built from TRBV27 and TRBJ2-7; 8 positions agree with TRBD1. V was pared by 6 bases and J by 1 base, with 5 bases of the junction left unmatched. Germline V CDR1 and CDR2: MNHEY, SMNVEV (reference sequence). This CDR3 has 14 amino acids. CDR3 nucleotides: TGTGCCAGCAGAGGACAGGGTCAGTCCTACGAGCAGTACTTC. Its protein product is CASRGQGQSYEQYF.

The genes are TRBV29-1 and TRBJ2-2, with a tentative D call TRBD1 (5 bases). The CDR3 is 19 amino acids. Germline V gene data show CDR1 as SQVTM and CDR2 as ANQGSEA. Between the trimmed V and J ends, which lost 7 bases and 0 bases, there was a span of 27 bases. CDR3 residues: CSALTASHPITANTGELFF. In DNA, the CDR3 is TGCAGCGCTCTGACAGCATCCCATCCAATTACCGCGAACACCGGGGAGCTGTTTTTT.

The chain employs TRBV25-1 and TRBJ1-2; D is undetermined. The CDR3 length is 14 residues. Germline V gene lookup returns CDR1 MGHDK and CDR2 SYGVNS. Trimming left V 0 bases short and J 6 bases short, with 11 bases between. In nucleotides, the CDR3 is TGTGCCAGCAGTGAATATTTTGACCTTGATGGCTACACCTTC. It yields the protein CASSEYFDLDGYTF.

This sequence joins TRBV5-1 and TRBJ1-5, with 9 bases that match TRBD1. The CDR3 is made up of 14 amino acids. J was trimmed by 6 bases and V by 4 bases; bases with no gene match: 5. The V gene's germline CDR1 is SGHRS and CDR2 YFSETQ. In DNA form, the CDR3 reads TGCGCCAGCAGCCTGGACAGGGGCGGTCAGCCCCAGCATTTT. Residues: CASSLDRGGQPQHF.

This clone was observed once. The chain recombines TRBV2 with TRBJ2-4; 8 bases fit TRBD1. Germline CDR1 reads SNHLY; CDR2 reads FYNNEI. The length of the CDR3 is 15 residues. The V and J ends lost 2 bases and 6 bases, in that order; junction bases with no gene match: 6. CDR3 in amino acids: CASSENWDRLNIQYF. DNA for the CDR3: TGTGCCAGCAGTGAAAACTGGGACAGGCTAAACATTCAGTACTTC.

The chain has TRBV4-2 and TRBJ2-5, with 12 bases that match TRBD2. From germline, CDR1 is LGHNA and CDR2 YNFKEQ. The J segment lost 4 bases and the V segment lost 0 bases, leaving 15 bases of the junction unmatched. The CDR3 extends over 20 amino acids. The CDR3 here is CASSQDWFPTSGSSPETQYF. The DNA of the CDR3 is TGTGCCAGCAGCCAAGACTGGTTTCCGACTAGCGGGAGTAGTCCAGAGACCCAGTACTTC.

The chain recombines TRBV9 with TRBJ1-4; 9 bases align to TRBD1. V shed 6 bases and J 3 bases; nucleotides not matched to a gene: 6. This CDR3 is built from 15 residues. CDR1 SGDLS and CDR2 YYNGEE come from the germline V gene. As DNA, the CDR3 is TGTGCCAGCACTACAGGGGGCGCTTCTAATGAAAAACTGTTTTTT. As protein: CASTTGGASNEKLFF.

This chain connects TRBV29-1 to TRBJ2-1; 15 bases are a match to TRBD2. Looked up from germline, CDR1 is SQVTM and CDR2 is ANQGSEA. The V and J ends lost 4 bases and 7 bases, in that order; junction bases with no gene match: 11. This CDR3 has 17 residues. Here the CDR3 reads CSVAGTSGGRRANEQFF. CDR3 DNA: TGCAGCGTTGCAGGGACTAGCGGGGGGAGGAGGGCAAATGAGCAGTTCTTC.

The chain couples TRBV19 to TRBJ1-1, with D uncertain. V lost 6 bases to trimming and J lost 2 bases, with 10 bases between them. Germline V gives CDR1 LNHDA, CDR2 SQIVND (reference sequence). The CDR3 has 13 amino acids. CDR3 bases: TGTGCCAGTAGGCTGCGATCTAACACTGAAGCTTTCTTT. Protein: CASRLRSNTEAFF.

The chain employs TRBV19 and TRBJ2-7; TRBD2 matches 8 bases. Germline V gives CDR1 LNHDA, CDR2 SQIVND (reference sequence). The trim removed 5 bases at V and 3 bases at J, leaving 9 bases unmatched. This CDR3 comprises 15 residues. CDR3 sequence reads: CASSLRPGGGYEQYF. In nucleotides, the CDR3 is TGTGCCAGTAGTCTCAGGCCCGGGGGGGGCTACGAGCAGTACTTC.

The chain employs TRBV4-1 and TRBJ2-2; a weak D match, TRBD1 (6 bases). V dropped 3 bases and J dropped 6 bases, with 11 bases sitting between them. The germline V gene has CDR1 MGHRA and CDR2 YSYEKL. The CDR3 consists of 14 residues. The CDR3 DNA reads as TGCGCCAGCAGCCAGTGGGACAAATCCGGGGAGCTGTTTTTT. It encodes CASSQWDKSGELFF.

This chain joins TRBV27 and TRBJ2-5, with TRBD2 matching 13 bases. Germline V lookup: CDR1 MNHEY, CDR2 SMNVEV (reference sequence). The CDR3 runs to 15 residues. Germline trimming cut 6 bases from V and 5 bases from J; bases unmatched to any gene: 6. The CDR3: CASSGLAGVGETQYF. For the CDR3, the DNA is TGTGCCAGCAGCGGACTAGCGGGAGTCGGGGAGACCCAGTACTTC.

The sample holds a few counts of this clone. The V call is TRBV28, the J call TRBJ1-5; no firm D call. V lost 5 bases and J lost 0, with 20 bases in between. From germline, CDR1 is MDHEN and CDR2 SYDVKM. This CDR3 has 18 amino acids. In DNA form, the CDR3 reads TGTGCCAGCAGTCCGTCCGTCCTACTCCCGTATAGCAATCAGCCCCAGCATTTT. Translation: CASSPSVLLPYSNQPQHF.

This clone was picked up one time. V is TRBV27 and J is TRBJ2-4; D perhaps matches TRBD1 (6 bases). Germline CDR1 is MNHEY and CDR2 is SMNVEV (reference sequence). This CDR3 comprises 16 residues. V lost 5 bases and J lost 2, with 16 bases in between. The CDR3 region is CASSPRPDSSKNIQYF. DNA of the CDR3: TGTGCCAGCAGTCCCCGGCCGGACAGTTCCAAAAACATTCAGTACTTC.

The rearrangement uses TRBV7-9 and TRBJ2-1; D perhaps matches TRBD2 (5 bases). With 0 bases removed from V and 1 base from J, the gap between germline ends came to 10 bases. Germline-derived CDR1 and CDR2 are SEHNR and FQNEAQ (reference sequence). The CDR3 consists of 16 residues. In DNA form, the CDR3 reads TGTGCCAGCAGCTTAGCTGAGGGTAGTTCCTACAATGAGCAGTTCTTC. Protein: CASSLAEGSSYNEQFF. The variable domain in full, with the rest retrieved from reference TRBV7-9 and TRBJ2-1, is DTGVSQNPRHKITKRGQNVTFRCDPISEHNRLYWYRQTLGQGPEFLTYFQNEAQLEKSRLLSDRFSAERPKGSFSTLEIQRTEQGDSAMYLCASSLAEGSSYNEQFFGPGTRLTVL.

The chain employs TRBV28 and TRBJ2-3; 12 positions agree with TRBD2. V lost 6 bases, J lost 14 bases, and 12 bases stayed unmatched. Germline-derived CDR1 and CDR2 are MDHEN and SYDVKM. CDR3 length: 14 residues. The CDR3 DNA sequence: TGTGCCAGCAGGCCGTCGACTAGCGGGAGAGGGACGTATTTT. Encoded protein: CASRPSTSGRGTYF.

This clone showed up just once. The genes are TRBV5-4 and TRBJ1-2; possibly TRBD1 for D (5 bases). The V and J ends lost 0 bases and 6 bases respectively, with 12 bases between them. Germline CDR1 reads SGHNT; CDR2 reads YYREEE (reference sequence). The CDR3 is made up of 14 amino acids. DNA of the CDR3: TGTGCCAGCAGCTTGGGGCAGGGAGGCGATGGCTACACCTTC. It encodes CASSLGQGGDGYTF.

The chain joins TRBV28 to TRBJ2-6; weak D call: TRBD2 (6 bases). Germline V lookup: CDR1 MDHEN, CDR2 SYDVKM. This CDR3 has 14 residues. The CDR3 DNA sequence: TGTGCTACTACGGGGGAACCTGGGGCCAACGTCCTGACTTTC. Translated, it gives CATTGEPGANVLTF.

The chain links TRBV4-3 to TRBJ1-5, with TRBD1 as a possible D gene (6 bases). Germline values: CDR1 LGHNA, CDR2 YSLEER. The V gene lost 0 bases and the J gene lost 6 bases, with 15 bases spanning the gap. The CDR3 has 16 residues. The CDR3: CASSQDYAAGAQPQHF. The CDR3 region has the DNA TGCGCCAGCAGCCAAGATTACGCCGCGGGGGCTCAGCCCCAGCATTTT.

The chain combines TRBV11-2 with TRBJ2-3; tentative D call: TRBD1 (7 bases). This CDR3 is 15 amino acids long. Germline V gene data show CDR1 as SGHAT and CDR2 as FQNNGV. The V end lost 1 base, the J end lost 4 bases, and 12 bases lay between the germline ends. The CDR3 loop is CASSLGSRGADTQYF. CDR3 coding DNA: TGTGCCAGCAGCTTAGGTAGCAGGGGGGCAGATACGCAGTATTTT.

This clone was seen just once. V gene TRBV6-6 combines with J gene TRBJ1-5, with no clear D. This CDR3 is built from 15 residues. V was clipped by 4 bases and J by 5 bases, with 15 bases between them. CDR1 and CDR2 (germline): MNHNY, SVGAGI (reference sequence). The CDR3 DNA sequence: TGTGCCAGCAGTTCTCTTTTGGGTGCCTATCAGCCCCAGCATTTT. Its translation is CASSSLLGAYQPQHF.